These 24 T cell receptor beta chains came from one sample sequenced in a study of shared clonotypes between healthy human individuals. Data came from immunoSEQ multiplex PCR; TCRdb stores just in-frame clones and leaves some out. The sample carries roughly 660,000 clones, 90% recorded once. The specimen was memory CD8+ T cells from PBMCs. Subset in this sample: CD45RO+ cells pooled with CCR7-negative TemRA cells. The receptors stem from a man aged 18 to 30 in good health. Some clones in this sample may be carry-over from other donors' samples.

This clone was seen more than once but under ten times. In the same sample, other DNA sequences code for this CDR3. The chain employs TRBV30 and TRBJ1-1; D is undetermined. Trimming took off 0 bases at V and 1 base at J, with 6 bases between the two ends. This CDR3 region has 13 residues. CDR1 and CDR2 (germline): GTSNPN, SVGIG (reference sequence). CDR3: CAWSVSPNTEAFF. As DNA, the CDR3 is TGTGCCTGGAGTGTATCTCCGAACACTGAAGCTTTCTTT.

This clone was detected a few times. The chain carries TRBV2 and TRBJ1-3; D remains unclear. CDR3 length: 16 amino acids. CDR1 is SNHLY and CDR2 is FYNNEI in the germline V gene. V was pared by 6 bases and J by 0 bases, with 15 bases between. CDR3 DNA sequence: TGTGCCAGCAGCCGAGATTTTCGATCCTCTGGAAACACCATATATTTT. Amino acids: CASSRDFRSSGNTIYF.

This chain joins TRBV7-2 and TRBJ2-5, with unresolved D. V was cut by 3 bases and J by 5 bases, with 10 bases left in between. Looked up from germline, CDR1 is SGHTA and CDR2 is FQGNSA. There are 13 residues in the CDR3. CDR3 in amino acids: CASSLWQTETQYF. The DNA of the CDR3 is TGTGCCAGCAGCTTGTGGCAGACCGAGACCCAGTACTTC.

V is TRBV12-5 and J is TRBJ2-2, with D uncertain. The germline V gene has CDR1 LGHNT and CDR2 FRNRAP. With 6 bases removed from V and 2 bases from J, the gap between germline ends came to 10 bases. There are 14 residues in the CDR3. The CDR3 spells CASGLDLNTGELFF. The CDR3 nucleotides are TGTGCTAGTGGCCTCGATCTAAACACCGGGGAGCTGTTTTTT.

This chain joins TRBV15 and TRBJ2-7, with a weak D call TRBD1 (7 bases). Trimming shortened V by 5 bases and J by 4 bases, and 18 bases separated the two germline ends. The CDR3 is made up of 15 amino acids. Germline V gives CDR1 LNHNV, CDR2 YYDKDF (reference sequence). The chain's CDR3 is CATSLEEGARYEQYF. CDR3 in DNA: TGTGCCACCAGCCTAGAGGAGGGGGCAAGGTACGAGCAGTACTTC.

This clone was seen a handful of times. The V call is TRBV28, the J call TRBJ2-2; D unclear. This CDR3 comprises 11 residues. V lost 3 bases and J lost 6, with 2 bases in between. In germline, CDR1 is MDHEN, CDR2 SYDVKM. Here the CDR3 reads CASSFPGELFF. CDR3 DNA sequence: TGTGCCAGCAGTTTTCCCGGGGAGCTGTTTTTT.

The genes are TRBV6-6 and TRBJ2-7, with D uncertain. This CDR3 has 14 amino acids. Germline V gives CDR1 MNHNY, CDR2 SVGAGI (reference sequence). Trimming left V 2 bases short and J 2 bases short, with 10 bases between. In DNA form, the CDR3 reads TGTGCCAGCAGTTACCTGACTCGGCCCTACGAGCAGTACTTC. It codes for CASSYLTRPYEQYF.

This chain uses TRBV6-5 with TRBJ1-2; 7 bases map to TRBD1. The CDR3 spans 15 residues. CDR1 is MNHEY, CDR2 SVGAGI, per germline. V shed 1 base, J shed 5 bases, and the junction held 7 bases outside the gene matches. DNA of the CDR3: TGTGCCAGCAGTTACTATGGAGGGGGCGCTTATGGCTACACCTTC. This gives the protein CASSYYGGGAYGYTF.

V gene TRBV4-2 combines with J gene TRBJ2-7; 12 nucleotides agree with TRBD2. The V and J ends lost 1 base and 4 bases, in that order; junction bases with no gene match: 5. Germline V gene lookup returns CDR1 LGHNA and CDR2 YNFKEQ. This CDR3 contains 16 residues. The CDR3 spells CASSQVPSGRGYEQYF. The DNA for the CDR3 is TGTGCCAGCAGCCAAGTGCCTAGCGGGAGGGGGTACGAGCAGTACTTC.

This clone was counted only a few times. The chain is built from TRBV6-4 and TRBJ1-2; D ambiguous. The germline CDR1 and CDR2 sequences are MRHNA and SNTAGT. The CDR3 consists of 12 residues. The V gene lost 0 bases and the J gene lost 6 bases, with 5 bases spanning the gap. This chain's CDR3 is CASSDSGDGYTF. The CDR3 region has the DNA TGTGCCAGCAGTGACTCGGGCGATGGCTACACCTTC.

The chain carries TRBV7-9 and TRBJ1-3, with TRBD1 identical over 8 bases. V lost 4 bases, J lost 2 bases, and 16 bases stayed unmatched. The CDR3 is 19 residues long. In germline, CDR1 is SEHNR, CDR2 FQNEAQ (reference sequence). This CDR3 is CASSSPKDRVIDPGNTIYF. CDR3 coding DNA: TGTGCCAGCAGCTCTCCTAAGGACAGGGTAATCGATCCTGGAAACACCATATATTTT.

The gene calls are TRBV4-1 and TRBJ2-7, with TRBD2 matching 12 bases. Germline CDR1 and CDR2: MGHRA and YSYEKL. Germline trimming cut 3 bases from V and 3 bases from J; bases unmatched to any gene: 3. The CDR3 length is 15 residues. The CDR3 DNA sequence: TGCGCCAGCAGCCACGCTAGCGGGAGGGTCTACGAGCAGTACTTC. This encodes CASSHASGRVYEQYF.

V gene TRBV20-1 combines with J gene TRBJ2-5; D uncertain. Per the germline V gene, CDR1 is DFQATT and CDR2 is SNEGSKA (reference sequence). This CDR3 region has 10 residues. V gave up 7 bases and J gave up 9 bases, with 12 bases separating them. The CDR3 here is CSGDASAQYF. The CDR3 nucleotides are TGCAGTGGAGACGCGTCGGCCCAGTACTTC.

The J gene is TRBJ2-7, the V gene TRBV27, with 8 bases that match TRBD2. This CDR3 has 14 amino acids. Per germline, CDR1 MNHEY and CDR2 SMNVEV (reference sequence). Germline trimming cut 6 bases from V and 2 bases from J; bases unmatched to any gene: 6. CDR3 sequence: CASRLGGGTYEQYF. The DNA of the CDR3 is TGTGCCAGCAGGCTCGGGGGGGGGACCTACGAGCAGTACTTC.

The V gene is TRBV6-4, the J gene TRBJ1-2; no clear D gene. This CDR3 spans 14 amino acids. CDR1 and CDR2 from the germline V gene are MRHNA and SNTAGT. Trimming left V 0 bases short and J 3 bases short, with 8 bases between. The CDR3: CASSDSNGYYGYTF. The CDR3 DNA sequence: TGTGCCAGCAGTGACTCGAATGGGTACTATGGCTACACCTTC.

The rearrangement uses TRBV19 and TRBJ2-6; possible D gene TRBD2, 5 bases. The V gene lost 8 bases and the J gene lost 3 bases, with 14 bases spanning the gap. From germline, CDR1 is LNHDA and CDR2 SQIVND (reference sequence). The CDR3 has 15 residues. The CDR3, as DNA: TGTGCCAGTCGGCCGTACGGGGATGGGGCCAACGTCCTGACTTTC. It yields the protein CASRPYGDGANVLTF.

V and J are TRBV9 and TRBJ1-5; a possible D gene is TRBD1 (5 bases). The CDR3 has 15 amino acids. Germline loops: CDR1 SGDLS, CDR2 YYNGEE. The V end was cut by 0 bases, the J end by 3 bases, with 10 bases between. This CDR3 is CASSVGQGLNQPQHF. CDR3 in DNA: TGTGCCAGCAGCGTAGGCCAGGGCCTCAATCAGCCCCAGCATTTT.

The chain carries TRBV7-8 and TRBJ2-1; 13 nucleotides line up with TRBD2. This CDR3 is 17 amino acids long. Germline V gene sequence: CDR1 SGHVS, CDR2 FQNEAQ. Losses at the gene ends were 4 bases for V and 3 bases for J; bases not matched to a gene: 6. The CDR3 bases are TGTGCCAGCAGCTCCGGACTAGCGGGAGTCGGCTACAATGAGCAGTTCTTC. It codes for CASSSGLAGVGYNEQFF.

The chain joins TRBV5-6 to TRBJ1-1, with 7 nucleotides matching TRBD1. The CDR3 runs 14 residues. Per the germline V gene, CDR1 is SGHDT and CDR2 is YYEEEE. V lost 4 bases to trimming and J lost 3 bases; unmatched junction nucleotides: 6. The CDR3 sequence is CASSAGTVHTEAFF. CDR3 DNA: TGTGCCAGCAGCGCCGGGACAGTGCACACTGAAGCTTTCTTT.

This chain joins TRBV27 and TRBJ2-7, with TRBD1 matching over 10 bases. Trimming at V came to 3 bases and at J to 6 bases, leaving 5 bases not matched to a gene. Germline CDR1 reads MNHEY; CDR2 reads SMNVEV (reference sequence). The CDR3 is made up of 14 amino acids. CDR3 sequence reads: CASSFRDRGVEQYF. The DNA of the CDR3 is TGTGCCAGCAGTTTCCGGGACAGGGGTGTCGAGCAGTACTTC.

The chain links TRBV6-1 to TRBJ2-3; no firm D call. Germline lookup yields CDR1 MNHNS and CDR2 SASEGT. This CDR3 has 13 residues. The V end was cut by 3 bases, the J end by 3 bases, with 7 bases between. The CDR3 loop is CASSDSVTDTQYF. The CDR3 DNA follows: TGTGCCAGCAGTGATTCAGTTACAGATACGCAGTATTTT.

This clone occurred many times. This rearrangement joins TRBV28 to TRBJ2-1; 8 bases agree with TRBD2. Germline CDR1 MDHEN, CDR2 SYDVKM. V lost 5 bases to trimming and J lost 7 bases; unmatched junction nucleotides: 13. The CDR3 is made up of 16 amino acids. As DNA, the CDR3 is TGTGCCAGCAGTCCCCCGGGAGGGGAGTTCGCAAATGAGCAGTTCTTC. Its protein is CASSPPGGEFANEQFF.

Comment on this clone: At the DNA level, this CDR3 is encoded by other sequences in the same sample as well. The rearrangement joins TRBV7-9 to TRBJ1-4, with 7 nucleotides matching TRBD1. Looked up from germline, CDR1 is SEHNR and CDR2 is FQNEAQ (reference sequence). The CDR3 consists of 15 residues. V dropped 4 bases and J dropped 5; count of bases not matched to a gene: 7. CDR3 sequence (DNA): TGTGCCAGCAGCTCACGACAGGGAGACAATGAAAAACTGTTTTTT. Protein product: CASSSRQGDNEKLFF.

CDR3 protein: CASSPRGEGYNEQFF. Written as DNA, the CDR3 is TGTGCCAGCAGCCCCCGGGGGGAGGGTTACAATGAGCAGTTCTTC. The genes are TRBV7-9 and TRBJ2-1; 7 nucleotides agree with TRBD2. Trimming cost V 5 bases and J 4 bases; bases outside gene matches: 8. The CDR3 length is 15 residues. Germline assignment: CDR1 SEHNR and CDR2 FQNEAQ (reference sequence).